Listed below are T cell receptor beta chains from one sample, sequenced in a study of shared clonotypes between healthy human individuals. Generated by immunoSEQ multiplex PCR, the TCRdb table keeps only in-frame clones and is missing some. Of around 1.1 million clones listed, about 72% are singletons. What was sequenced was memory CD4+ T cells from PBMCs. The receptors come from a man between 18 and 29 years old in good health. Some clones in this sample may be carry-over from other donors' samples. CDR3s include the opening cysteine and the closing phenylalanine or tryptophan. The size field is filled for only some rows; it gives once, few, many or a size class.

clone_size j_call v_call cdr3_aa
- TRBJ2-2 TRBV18 CASSPPPNTGELFF
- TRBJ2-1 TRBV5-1 CASREGDGNEQFF
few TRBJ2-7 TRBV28 CASSSLAGGSYEQYF
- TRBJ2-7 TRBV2 CASRGDGLREQYF
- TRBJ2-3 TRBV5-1 CASSLGSGRASDTQYF
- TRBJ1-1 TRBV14 CASSPGPLTEAFF
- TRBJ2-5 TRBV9 CASSVVPDGETQYF
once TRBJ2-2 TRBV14 CASSQPGTGELFF
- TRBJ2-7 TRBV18 CASSPGGGTGSFYF
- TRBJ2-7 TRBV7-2 CASSSLQGGSYEQYF
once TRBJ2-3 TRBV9 CASSPSSVQDTQYF
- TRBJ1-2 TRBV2 CASSEALRQGPF
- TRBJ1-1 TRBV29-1 CSVGDGVRDAGTEAFF
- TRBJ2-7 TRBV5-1 CASSFNGPPGTYEQYF
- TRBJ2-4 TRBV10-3 CAISGADRGYIQYF
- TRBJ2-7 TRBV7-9 CASSPPLGPNGHEQYF
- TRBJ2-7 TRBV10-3 CAISEPGGAQRNEQYF
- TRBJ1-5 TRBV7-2 CASSLQASRGSQPQHF
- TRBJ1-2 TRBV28 CASRPDGLNYGYTF
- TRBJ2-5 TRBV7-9 CAGQGQETQYF
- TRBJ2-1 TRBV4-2 CASSQGLRTEQFF
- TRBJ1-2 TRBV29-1 CSATLNYGYTF
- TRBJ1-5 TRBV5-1 CASSSGGNQPQHF
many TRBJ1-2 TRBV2 CASRTNPYGYTF
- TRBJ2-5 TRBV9 CASSVAGFGYQETQYF
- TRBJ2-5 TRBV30 CAWSVQGAETQYF
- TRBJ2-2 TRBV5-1 CASSGTSQNTGELFF
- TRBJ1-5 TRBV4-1 CASSQDFIRQGNQPQHF
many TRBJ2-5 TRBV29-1 CSAEERAHQETQYF
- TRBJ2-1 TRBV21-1 CASSKALSGTLGEQFF
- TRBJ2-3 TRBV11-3 CASSFGTSGRTDTQYF
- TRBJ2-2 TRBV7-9 CASLTSGGRTGELFF
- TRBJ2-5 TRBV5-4 CASSLTGGETQYF
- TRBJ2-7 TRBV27 CASSKPGTGAGYEQYF
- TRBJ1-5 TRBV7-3 CASSLPPDRYSNQPQHF
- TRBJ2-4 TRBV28 CATRGATEAKNIQYF
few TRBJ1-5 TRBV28 CASSLFPGQSNQPQHF
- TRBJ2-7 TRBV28 CASSVPRPRSYEQYF
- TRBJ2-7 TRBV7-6 CASSLGGGFGGMYEQYF
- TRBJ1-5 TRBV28 CASSPSPGPLGGGVINQPQHF
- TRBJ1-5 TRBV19 CAIADRGGNQPQHF
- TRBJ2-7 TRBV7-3 CASSRSTSGLPYEQYF
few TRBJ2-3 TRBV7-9 CASSLGTGGPGTQYF
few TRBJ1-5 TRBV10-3 CAISEGGTGRQPQHF
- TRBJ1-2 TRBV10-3 CAISENRGYTF
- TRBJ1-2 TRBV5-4 CASSVRGTIEGGYTF
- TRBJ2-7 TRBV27 CASSLRVGAGTYEQYF
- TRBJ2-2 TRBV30 CAWTTARTRIPSGELFF
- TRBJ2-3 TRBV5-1 CASSNLAAGSGTDTQYF
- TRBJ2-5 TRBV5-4 CASSSRGQETQYF
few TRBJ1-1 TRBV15 CATSRGGAGNTEAFF
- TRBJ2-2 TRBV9 CASSTRAPGVPGELFF
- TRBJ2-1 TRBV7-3 CASSLGAGTSGINEQFF